Following are 21 T cell receptor beta chains from one sample sequenced in a study of T cells in Graves' hyperthyroidism and ophthalmopathy. RNA transcripts yielded amplified TCR beta CDR3 regions. The TCR CDR3 was amplified in a first-round RT-PCR using the HTBI primer set. In TCRdb, the multiplex PCR reads were re-called with MiXCR into one record per CDR3 protein. Seen here are around 500,000 distinct CDR3 sequences, around 13% observed once, and the top ten hold approximately 13%. The sample consisted of blood. These receptors were obtained from a woman between 40 and 55 years old with Graves' hyperthyroidism.

This clonotype came up a few times. The CDR3 reads CASSLSRESGTDTQYF. CDR3 sequence (DNA): TGCGCCAGCAGCTTATCACGGGAGTCGGGCACAGATACGCAGTATTTT. The chain links TRBV5-1 to TRBJ2-3, with D perhaps matching TRBD2 (6 bases). The CDR3 covers 16 residues. From germline, CDR1 is SGHRS and CDR2 YFSETQ. V lost 2 bases, J lost 1 base, and 14 bases lay in between. Supplemented by reference TRBV5-1 and TRBJ2-3, the full variable domain reads KAGVTQTPRYLIKTRGQQVTLSCSPISGHRSVSWYQQTPGQGLQFLFEYFSETQRNKGNFPGRFSGRQFSNSRSEMNVSTLELGDSALYLCASSLSRESGTDTQYFGPGTRLTVL.

This clonotype was counted at least ten times. The V call is TRBV2, the J call TRBJ1-2; D unresolved. CDR1 and CDR2 from the germline V gene are SNHLY and FYNNEI. This CDR3 contains 14 residues. The germline V and J ends were trimmed by 7 bases and 2 bases, with 14 bases remaining between them. DNA of the CDR3: TGTGCCAGCAAGACTGAACCTACCAACTATGGCTACACCTTC. Amino acids: CASKTEPTNYGYTF.

The V gene is TRBV27, the J gene TRBJ2-1; 13 bases line up with TRBD2. The CDR3 spans 14 residues. Per the germline V gene, CDR1 is MNHEY and CDR2 is SMNVEV (reference sequence). V lost 6 bases and J lost 12; bases outside the gene matches: 8. CDR3 region: CASRLGLAGVRQFF. The CDR3 nucleotides are TGTGCCAGCAGACTAGGACTAGCGGGAGTTCGGCAGTTCTTC.

This clonotype has only a few counts. V and J are TRBV27 and TRBJ1-4; TRBD1 matches 7 bases. Germline V gene lookup returns CDR1 MNHEY and CDR2 SMNVEV (reference sequence). The CDR3 is 15 residues long. Trimming removed 0 bases from V and 12 bases from J; junction bases left unmatched: 10. CDR3 sequence reads: CASSLSGTVSVELFF. CDR3 sequence (DNA): TGTGCCAGCAGTTTATCTGGGACAGTCTCGGTAGAACTGTTTTTT.

There are a few counts of this clonotype. A much larger clone lies one base from this, so it may be a read error. The V gene is TRBV29-1, the J gene TRBJ2-7; no reliable D call. Germline V lookup: CDR1 SQVTM, CDR2 ANQGSEA. The V gene lost 7 bases and the J gene lost 4 bases, with 14 bases spanning the gap. The CDR3 runs to 12 residues. As DNA, the CDR3 is TGCAGCGATGGTCGCTCCGGTTACGAGCAGTACTTC. Amino acids: CSDGRSGYEQYF.

The J gene is TRBJ1-2, the V gene TRBV7-2; D perhaps matches TRBD1 (5 bases). The CDR3 contains 16 residues. V lost 8 bases, J lost 5 bases, and 24 bases lay in between. Germline-derived CDR1 and CDR2 are SGHTA and FQGNSA. CDR3 DNA sequence: TGTGCCAGCCGCAGGGACTCAGGGTCACCAACATATGGCTACACCTTC. Encoded protein: CASRRDSGSPTYGYTF.

Note on this clonotype: A read error is possible here, since a much larger clone lies one base away. This sequence joins TRBV20-1 and TRBJ1-6; D perhaps matches TRBD1 (5 bases). Trimming cost V 6 bases and J 8 bases, with 14 bases left between them. CDR1 and CDR2 (germline): DFQATT, SNEGSKA (reference sequence). This CDR3 is 13 amino acids long. This CDR3 is CSAHGAVDSPLHF. The CDR3 DNA reads TGCAGTGCCCACGGGGCAGTCGATTCACCCCTCCACTTT.

The chain carries TRBV4-1 and TRBJ2-5; 12 bases line up with TRBD2. Germline V gene sequence: CDR1 MGHRA, CDR2 YSYEKL. J gave up 7 bases and V 0 bases, and 6 bases lay outside the gene matches. The CDR3 has 16 residues. The CDR3 DNA sequence: TGCGCCAGCAGCCAAGAACTAGCGGGAGGTGGGGTGACCCAGTACTTC. Translation gives CASSQELAGGGVTQYF.

V and J are TRBV20-1 and TRBJ1-1; 8 bases are a match to TRBD1. Trimming cost V 4 bases and J 5 bases; bases outside gene matches: 6. This CDR3 contains 13 residues. The germline V gene encodes CDR1 DFQATT and CDR2 SNEGSKA (reference sequence). Written as DNA, the CDR3 is TGCAGTGCTAAAGCGACAGGGGAGACTGAAGCTTTCTTT. It yields the protein CSAKATGETEAFF.

The rearrangement joins TRBV19 to TRBJ2-6; no firm D call. Germline CDR1 and CDR2: LNHDA and SQIVND (reference sequence). Trimming stripped 7 bases from V and 3 bases from J, with 10 bases between. The CDR3 extends over 14 amino acids. CDR3 sequence: CASKEAVGANVLTF. DNA for the CDR3: TGTGCCAGTAAAGAGGCAGTTGGGGCCAACGTCCTGACTTTC.

This clonotype appeared many times. This chain uses TRBV28 with TRBJ2-2, with no clear D. Germline CDR1 is MDHEN and CDR2 is SYDVKM. The CDR3 has 15 residues. Deletions cut 3 bases from V and 4 bases from J, with 12 bases between. The CDR3 nucleotides read TGTGCCAGCAGTTTGGGGTCCACTGGCACCGGGGAGCTGTTTTTT. Encoded protein: CASSLGSTGTGELFF.

This clonotype was seen more than once but under ten times. This rearrangement joins TRBV5-1 to TRBJ2-7; D is possibly TRBD1 (7 bases). The CDR3 is made up of 14 amino acids. Trimming took off 5 bases at V and 4 bases at J, with 16 bases between the two ends. The V gene's germline CDR1 is SGHRS and CDR2 YFSETQ. CDR3 amino acids: CASRKTGDSYEQYF. Written as DNA, the CDR3 is TGCGCCAGCAGAAAAACAGGGGACTCGTACGAGCAGTACTTC.

This clonotype was found many times. The rearrangement links TRBV28 to TRBJ1-1, with 7 bases aligning to TRBD1. Germline trimming cut 0 bases from V and 3 bases from J; bases unmatched to any gene: 1. The CDR3 totals 14 residues. The germline V gene has CDR1 MDHEN and CDR2 SYDVKM. CDR3 amino acids: CASSLWQGDTEAFF. The CDR3, as DNA: TGTGCCAGCAGTTTATGGCAGGGGGACACTGAAGCTTTCTTT.

This clonotype has just a few counts. The rearrangement links TRBV28 to TRBJ1-1; D is possibly TRBD1 (6 bases). Germline V gene lookup returns CDR1 MDHEN and CDR2 SYDVKM. The CDR3 has 14 residues. The ends were cut back, 3 bases at V and 6 bases at J, with 14 bases in the middle. The CDR3 DNA reads as TGTGCCAGCAGTTTTCCAGGGGCTTACCCTGAAGCTTTCTTT. Its protein is CASSFPGAYPEAFF.

This clonotype was seen repeatedly, ten times or more. The J gene is TRBJ2-1, the V gene TRBV2, with 9 bases lining up with TRBD2. The CDR3 runs 16 residues. Per the germline V gene, CDR1 is SNHLY and CDR2 is FYNNEI. Germline trimming cut 7 bases from V and 6 bases from J; bases unmatched to any gene: 13. The DNA for the CDR3 is TGTGCCAGCAACAAAGATCTAGCGGGAAATAGCAATGAGCAGTTCTTC. Translation gives CASNKDLAGNSNEQFF.

The table lists this clonotype with a few counts. This sequence joins TRBV3-1 and TRBJ2-1; TRBD2 aligns across 9 bases. CDR1 is LGHDT, CDR2 YNNKEL, per germline (reference sequence). The trim removed 3 bases at V and 8 bases at J, leaving 8 bases unmatched. This CDR3 is 15 amino acids long. This chain's CDR3 is CASSQRGRAFDEQFF. The CDR3 coding sequence is TGTGCCAGCAGCCAGCGCGGGAGGGCCTTCGATGAGCAGTTCTTC.

In this sample, this clonotype turned up a few times. The chain couples TRBV27 to TRBJ2-3, with D tentatively TRBD1 (6 bases). The V end lost 1 base, the J end lost 3 bases, and 11 bases lay between the germline ends. Germline CDR1 reads MNHEY; CDR2 reads SMNVEV (reference sequence). The CDR3 spans 15 residues. The CDR3 protein is CASSLYRVGTDTQYF. CDR3 nucleotides: TGTGCCAGCAGTTTATACAGGGTGGGAACAGATACGCAGTATTTT.

This clonotype was seen at least ten times. J is TRBJ1-2 and V is TRBV20-1; 7 bases agree with TRBD1. With 1 base clipped from V and 3 bases from J, the junction kept 11 bases outside the gene matches. Germline V gene data show CDR1 as DFQATT and CDR2 as SNEGSKA (reference sequence). The CDR3 covers 16 residues. The CDR3 DNA reads as TGCAGTGCTAGAGCGCCTGGGCGACAGGGTTACTATGGCTACACCTTC. It translates to CSARAPGRQGYYGYTF.

This clonotype was seen ten or more times. The chain uses TRBV27 and TRBJ1-2; unclear D gene. Germline V gene sequence: CDR1 MNHEY, CDR2 SMNVEV (reference sequence). The CDR3 is 14 residues long. Trimming took 7 bases from V and 3 from J, leaving 15 bases between them. CDR3 bases: TGTGCCAGCAATAGGGTCCCGAGGGACTATGGCTACACCTTC. It translates to CASNRVPRDYGYTF.

In its sample, this clonotype was seen many times. V usage is TRBV9 and J usage is TRBJ2-3; D gene uncertain. Germline V gene lookup returns CDR1 SGDLS and CDR2 YYNGEE. The CDR3 runs to 13 residues. Trimming took off 1 base at V and 3 bases at J, with 6 bases between the two ends. CDR3 region: CASSVSSTDTQYF. CDR3 in DNA: TGTGCCAGCAGCGTAAGCTCTACAGATACGCAGTATTTT. The variable domain in full, with the rest retrieved from reference TRBV9 and TRBJ2-3, is DSGVTQTPKHLITATGQRVTLRCSPRSGDLSVYWYQQSLDQGLQFLIQYYNGEERAKGNILERFSAQQFPDLHSELNLSSLELGDSALYFCASSVSSTDTQYFGPGTRLTVL.

V usage is TRBV11-3 and J usage is TRBJ2-3, with 8 positions matching TRBD2. CDR1 and CDR2 from the germline V gene are SGHNT and YENEEA. The V and J ends lost 5 bases and 2 bases, in that order; junction bases with no gene match: 9. The CDR3 runs 16 residues. Written as DNA, the CDR3 is TGTGCCAGCAGCCCCCTAAGCGGGAGCCTCACAGATACGCAGTATTTT. Amino acids: CASSPLSGSLTDTQYF.